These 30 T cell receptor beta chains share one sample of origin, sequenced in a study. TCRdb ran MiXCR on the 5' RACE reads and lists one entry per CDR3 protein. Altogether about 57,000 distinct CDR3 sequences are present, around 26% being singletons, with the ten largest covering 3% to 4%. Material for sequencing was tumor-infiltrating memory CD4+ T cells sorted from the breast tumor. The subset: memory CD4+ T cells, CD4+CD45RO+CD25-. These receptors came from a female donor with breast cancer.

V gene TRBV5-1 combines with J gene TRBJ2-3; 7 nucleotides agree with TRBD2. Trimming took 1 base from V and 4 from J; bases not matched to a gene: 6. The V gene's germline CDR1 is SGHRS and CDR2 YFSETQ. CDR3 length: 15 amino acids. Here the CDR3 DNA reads TGCGCCAGCAGCTTGACTAGCGAAAAGGCAGATACGCAGTATTTT. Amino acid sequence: CASSLTSEKADTQYF.

CDR3: CSAQVPDTYEQYF. The CDR3 nucleotides read TGCAGTGCTCAGGTACCAGACACCTACGAGCAGTACTTC. The rearrangement joins TRBV20-1 to TRBJ2-7; unclear D gene. V lost 5 bases and J lost 2, with 13 bases in between. From germline, CDR1 is DFQATT and CDR2 SNEGSKA (reference sequence). This CDR3 is built from 13 residues.

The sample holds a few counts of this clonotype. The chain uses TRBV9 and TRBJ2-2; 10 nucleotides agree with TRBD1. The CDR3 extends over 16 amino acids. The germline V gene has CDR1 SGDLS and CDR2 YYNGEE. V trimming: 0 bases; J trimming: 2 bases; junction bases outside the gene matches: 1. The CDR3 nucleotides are TGTGCCAGCAGCGTAGGACAGGGGGCTAACACCGGGGAGCTGTTTTTT. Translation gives CASSVGQGANTGELFF.

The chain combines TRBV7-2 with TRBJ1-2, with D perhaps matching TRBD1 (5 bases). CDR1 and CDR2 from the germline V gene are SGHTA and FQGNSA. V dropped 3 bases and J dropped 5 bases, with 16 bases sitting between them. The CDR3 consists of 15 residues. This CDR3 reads CASSFRDVESYGYTF. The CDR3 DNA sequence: TGTGCCAGCAGCTTCCGGGACGTTGAATCTTATGGCTACACCTTC.

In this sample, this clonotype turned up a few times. The CDR3 loop reads CASSLSVSTDTQYF. The CDR3 nucleotides read TGTGCCAGCAGTTTATCCGTGAGCACAGATACGCAGTATTTT. The genes are TRBV27 and TRBJ2-3, with D hard to call. CDR3 length equals 14 residues. Germline CDR1 and CDR2: MNHEY and SMNVEV (reference sequence). V was shortened by 0 bases and J by 0 bases, with 4 bases between the two germline ends.

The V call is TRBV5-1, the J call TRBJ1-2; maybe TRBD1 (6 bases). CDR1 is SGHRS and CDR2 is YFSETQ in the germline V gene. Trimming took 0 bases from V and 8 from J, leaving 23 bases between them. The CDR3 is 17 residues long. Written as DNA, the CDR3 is TGCGCCAGCAGCTTGGCCGGGGGGACAACTCTCCTCGGGGGCTACACCTTC. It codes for CASSLAGGTTLLGGYTF.

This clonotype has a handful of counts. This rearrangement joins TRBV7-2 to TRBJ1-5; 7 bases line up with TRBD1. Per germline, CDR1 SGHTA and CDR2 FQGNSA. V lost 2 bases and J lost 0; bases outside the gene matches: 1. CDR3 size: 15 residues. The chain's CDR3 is CASSLTGVSNQPQHF. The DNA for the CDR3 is TGTGCCAGCAGCTTAACAGGGGTTAGCAATCAGCCCCAGCATTTT.

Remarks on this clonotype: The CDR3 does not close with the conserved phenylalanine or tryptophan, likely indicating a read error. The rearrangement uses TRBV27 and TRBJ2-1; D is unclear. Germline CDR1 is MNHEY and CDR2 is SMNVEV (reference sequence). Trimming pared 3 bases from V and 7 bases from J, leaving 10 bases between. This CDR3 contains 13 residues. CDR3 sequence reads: CASSFAMTNEQFC. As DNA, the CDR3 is TGTGCCAGCAGTTTTGCGATGACGAATGAGCAGTTCTGC.

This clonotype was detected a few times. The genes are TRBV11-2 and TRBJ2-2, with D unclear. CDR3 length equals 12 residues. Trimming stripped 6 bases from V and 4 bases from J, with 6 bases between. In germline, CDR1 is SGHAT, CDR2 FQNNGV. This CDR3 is CASRVFTGELFF. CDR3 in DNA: TGTGCCAGCAGGGTTTTCACCGGGGAGCTGTTTTTT.

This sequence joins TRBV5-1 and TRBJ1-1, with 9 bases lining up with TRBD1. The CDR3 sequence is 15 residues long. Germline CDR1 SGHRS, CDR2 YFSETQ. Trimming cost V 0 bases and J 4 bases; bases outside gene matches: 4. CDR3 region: CASSLGTGAFTEAFF. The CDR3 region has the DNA TGCGCCAGCAGCTTGGGGACAGGGGCCTTCACTGAAGCTTTCTTT. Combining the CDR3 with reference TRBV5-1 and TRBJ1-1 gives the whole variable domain KAGVTQTPRYLIKTRGQQVTLSCSPISGHRSVSWYQQTPGQGLQFLFEYFSETQRNKGNFPGRFSGRQFSNSRSEMNVSTLELGDSALYLCASSLGTGAFTEAFFGQGTRLTVV.

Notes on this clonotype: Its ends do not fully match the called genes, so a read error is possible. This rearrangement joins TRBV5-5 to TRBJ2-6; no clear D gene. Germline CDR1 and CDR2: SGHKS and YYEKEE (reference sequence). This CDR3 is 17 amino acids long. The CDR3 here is CPSSSVLPSSGANVLTF. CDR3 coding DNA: TGTCCCAGCAGCTCCGTCCTCCCTTCGTCTGGGGCCAACGTCCTGACTTTC.

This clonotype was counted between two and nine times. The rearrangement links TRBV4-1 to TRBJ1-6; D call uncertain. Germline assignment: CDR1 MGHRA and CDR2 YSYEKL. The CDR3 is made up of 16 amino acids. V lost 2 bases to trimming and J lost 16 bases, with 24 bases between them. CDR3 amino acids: CASSQTPEDLYIPLHF. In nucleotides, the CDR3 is TGCGCCAGCAGCCAAACCCCAGAGGACCTATATATCCCGCTCCACTTT.

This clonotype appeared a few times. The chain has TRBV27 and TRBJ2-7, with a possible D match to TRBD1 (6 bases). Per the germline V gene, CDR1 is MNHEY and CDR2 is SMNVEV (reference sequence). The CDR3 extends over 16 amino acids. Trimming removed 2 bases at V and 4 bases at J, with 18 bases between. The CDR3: CASSLGGTAGVYEQYF. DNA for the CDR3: TGTGCCAGCAGTTTAGGGGGCACCGCCGGGGTTTACGAGCAGTACTTC.

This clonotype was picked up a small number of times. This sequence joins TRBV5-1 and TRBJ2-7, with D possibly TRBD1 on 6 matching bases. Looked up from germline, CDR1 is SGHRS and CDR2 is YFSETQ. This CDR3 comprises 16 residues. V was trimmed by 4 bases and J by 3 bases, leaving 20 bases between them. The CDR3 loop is CASSDPYRDRGYEQYF. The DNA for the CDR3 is TGCGCCAGCAGCGATCCTTACAGGGACCGTGGCTACGAGCAGTACTTC.

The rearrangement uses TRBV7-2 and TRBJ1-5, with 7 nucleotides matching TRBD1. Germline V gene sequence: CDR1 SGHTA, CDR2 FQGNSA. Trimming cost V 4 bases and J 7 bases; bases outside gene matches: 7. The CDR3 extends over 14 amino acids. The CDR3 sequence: CASSSGTAGQPQHF. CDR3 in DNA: TGTGCCAGCAGCTCCGGGACAGCGGGGCAGCCCCAGCATTTT.

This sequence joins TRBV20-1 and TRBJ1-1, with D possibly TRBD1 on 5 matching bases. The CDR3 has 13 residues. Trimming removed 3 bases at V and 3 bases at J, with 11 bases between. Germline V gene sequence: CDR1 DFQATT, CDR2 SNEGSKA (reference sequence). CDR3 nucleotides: TGCAGTGCTAGTATGGGACCGGACACTGAAGCTTTCTTT. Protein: CSASMGPDTEAFF.

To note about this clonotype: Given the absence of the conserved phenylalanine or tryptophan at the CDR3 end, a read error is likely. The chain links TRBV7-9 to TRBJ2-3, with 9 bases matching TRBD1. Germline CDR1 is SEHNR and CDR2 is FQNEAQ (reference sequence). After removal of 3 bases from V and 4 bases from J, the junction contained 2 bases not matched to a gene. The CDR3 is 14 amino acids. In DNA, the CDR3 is TGTGCCAGCAGCTTGACAGGGGGTTCAGATACGCAGTATCTT. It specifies CASSLTGGSDTQYL.

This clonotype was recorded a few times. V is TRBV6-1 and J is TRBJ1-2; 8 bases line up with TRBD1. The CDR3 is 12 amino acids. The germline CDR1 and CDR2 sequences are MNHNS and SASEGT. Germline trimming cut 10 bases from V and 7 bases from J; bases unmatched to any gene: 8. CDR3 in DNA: TGTGCCACCTCCGGGACAGGAATTGGCTACACCTTC. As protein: CATSGTGIGYTF.

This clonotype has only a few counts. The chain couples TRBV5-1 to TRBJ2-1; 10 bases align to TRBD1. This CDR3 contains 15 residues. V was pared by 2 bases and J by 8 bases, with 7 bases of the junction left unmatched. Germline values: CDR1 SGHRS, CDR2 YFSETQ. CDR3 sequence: CASSLGTGVYHEQFF. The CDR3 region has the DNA TGCGCCAGCAGCTTAGGGACAGGGGTTTACCATGAGCAGTTCTTC.

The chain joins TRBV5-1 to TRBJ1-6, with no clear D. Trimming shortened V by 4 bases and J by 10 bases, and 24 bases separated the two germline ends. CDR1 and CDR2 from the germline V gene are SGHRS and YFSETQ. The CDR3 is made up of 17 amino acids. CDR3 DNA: TGCGCCAGCAGCGTCTCCTCGGGGAGAGGTGGCGTCTCACCCCTCCACTTT. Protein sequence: CASSVSSGRGGVSPLHF.

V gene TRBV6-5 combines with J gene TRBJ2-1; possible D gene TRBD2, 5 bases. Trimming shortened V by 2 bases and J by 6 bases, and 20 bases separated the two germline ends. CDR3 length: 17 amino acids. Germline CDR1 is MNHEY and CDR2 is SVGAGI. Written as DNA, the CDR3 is TGTGCCAGCAGTTACAATTTGGAGAGGGCCTTACGCAATGAGCAGTTCTTC. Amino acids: CASSYNLERALRNEQFF.

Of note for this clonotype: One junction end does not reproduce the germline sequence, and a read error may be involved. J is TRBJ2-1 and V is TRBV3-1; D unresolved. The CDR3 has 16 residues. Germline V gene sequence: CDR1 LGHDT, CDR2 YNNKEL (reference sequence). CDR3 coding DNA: TGTGCCAGCAGCTTATTTGACGCTAGGGCTGGAAATGATCAGTTCTTC. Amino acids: CASSLFDARAGNDQFF.

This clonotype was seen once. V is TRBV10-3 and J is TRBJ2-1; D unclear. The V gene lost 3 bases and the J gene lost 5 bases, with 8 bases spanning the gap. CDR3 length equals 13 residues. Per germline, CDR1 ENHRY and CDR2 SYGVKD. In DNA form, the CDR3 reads TGTGCCATCAGTGAAACAGTCGACAATGAGCAGTTCTTC. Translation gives CAISETVDNEQFF.

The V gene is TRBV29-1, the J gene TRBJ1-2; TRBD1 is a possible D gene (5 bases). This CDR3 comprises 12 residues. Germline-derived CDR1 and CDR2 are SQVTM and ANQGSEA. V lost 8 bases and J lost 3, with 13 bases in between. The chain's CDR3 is CSLLTGDYGYTF. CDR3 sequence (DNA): TGCAGCCTGCTTACAGGAGACTATGGCTACACCTTC. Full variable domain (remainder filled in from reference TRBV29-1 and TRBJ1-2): SAVISQKPSRDICQRGTSLTIQCQVDSQVTMMFWYRQQPGQSLTLIATANQGSEATYESGFVIDKFPISRPNLTFSTLTVSNMSPEDSSIYLCSLLTGDYGYTFGSGTRLTVV.

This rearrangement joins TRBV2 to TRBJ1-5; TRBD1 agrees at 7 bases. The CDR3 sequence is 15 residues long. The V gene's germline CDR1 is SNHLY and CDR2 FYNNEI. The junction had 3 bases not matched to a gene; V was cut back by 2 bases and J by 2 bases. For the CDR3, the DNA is TGTGCCAGCAGTGAACCCCAGGGGGGCAATCAGCCCCAGCATTTT. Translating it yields CASSEPQGGNQPQHF.

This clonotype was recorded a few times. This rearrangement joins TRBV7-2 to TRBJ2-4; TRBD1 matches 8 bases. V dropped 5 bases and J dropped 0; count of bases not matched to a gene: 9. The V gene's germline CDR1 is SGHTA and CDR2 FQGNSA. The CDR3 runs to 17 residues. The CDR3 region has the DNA TGTGCCAGCAGCCCGCCATCCCAGGGGGCAGCCAAAAACATTCAGTACTTC. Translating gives CASSPPSQGAAKNIQYF.

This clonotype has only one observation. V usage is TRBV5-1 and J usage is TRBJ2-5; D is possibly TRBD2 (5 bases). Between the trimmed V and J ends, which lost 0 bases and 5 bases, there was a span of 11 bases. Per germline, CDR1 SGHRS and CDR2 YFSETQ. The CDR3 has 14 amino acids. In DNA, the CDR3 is TGCGCCAGCAGCTTGGGTGAGGGCCGGGAGACCCAGTACTTC. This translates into CASSLGEGRETQYF. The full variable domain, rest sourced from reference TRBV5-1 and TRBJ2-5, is KAGVTQTPRYLIKTRGQQVTLSCSPISGHRSVSWYQQTPGQGLQFLFEYFSETQRNKGNFPGRFSGRQFSNSRSEMNVSTLELGDSALYLCASSLGEGRETQYFGPGTRLLVL.

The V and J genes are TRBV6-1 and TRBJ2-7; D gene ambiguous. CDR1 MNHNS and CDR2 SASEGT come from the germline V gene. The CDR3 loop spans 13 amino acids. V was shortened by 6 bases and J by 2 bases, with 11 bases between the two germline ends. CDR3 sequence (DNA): TGTGCCAGCAGGGACCCGGGCCCCTACGAGCAGTACTTC. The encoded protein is CASRDPGPYEQYF.

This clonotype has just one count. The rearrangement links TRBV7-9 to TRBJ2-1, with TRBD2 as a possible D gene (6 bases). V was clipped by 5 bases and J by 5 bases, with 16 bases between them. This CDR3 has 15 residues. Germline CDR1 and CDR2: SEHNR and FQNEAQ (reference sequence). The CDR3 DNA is TGTGCCAGCAGCCCTTCCGGGACTGGGGACAATGAGCAGTTCTTC. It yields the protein CASSPSGTGDNEQFF.

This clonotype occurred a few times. CDR3 nucleotide sequence: TGCAGTGCTAGGGCAGGGGATAGCAATCAGCCCCAGCATTTT. Translation gives CSARAGDSNQPQHF. The V call is TRBV20-1, the J call TRBJ1-5; TRBD1 is a possible D gene (6 bases). The CDR3 runs to 14 residues. Germline V CDR1 and CDR2: DFQATT, SNEGSKA (reference sequence). Trimming took 3 bases from V and 0 from J, leaving 9 bases between them.